This section outlines one TCR beta chain sequence together with its context. Its antigen is undetermined. Profiling relied on immunoSEQ multiplex PCR, and the TCRdb table lists in-frame clones only, not all of them. The data show some 110,000 clones, about 92% seen once. The data derive from a study of graft-versus-host responses after intestinal transplantation. Turning to the study itself: Each patient got anti-thymocyte globulin induction, then tacrolimus and steroids for about 3 years.

The CDR3 has 12 amino acids. Germline V gene data show CDR1 as GTSNPN and CDR2 as SVGIG (reference sequence). The ends were cut back, 4 bases at V and 4 bases at J, with 10 bases in the middle. Study results and caveats: Elevated graft-versus-host to host-versus-graft clonal ratios in allografts were recorded for patients with graft-donor T cell macrochimerism. GvH clones were identified in recipient marrow, with some first appearing in ileum or blood.

The chain has TRBV30 and TRBJ1-2; D is undetermined. The source material was unstimulated CD8+ T cells sorted from spleen or lymph node cells, sampled before transplant. The clonotype comes from a human donor who was the organ donor for an intestinal transplant. The CDR3 spells CAWKKAAYGYTF. DNA for the CDR3: TGTGCCTGGAAAAAGGCAGCCTATGGCTACACCTTC.